This T cell receptor (beta chain) stems from a study of T cells in Graves' hyperthyroidism and ophthalmopathy. Study information: The blood sample was taken at first diagnosis, before treatment began.

Germline V gene sequence: CDR1 SGDLS, CDR2 YYNGEE. V shed 5 bases and J 4 bases; nucleotides not matched to a gene: 14. There are 16 residues in the CDR3. TCR beta CDR3 regions were amplified from RNA. HTBI primers were the set used in a first-round RT-PCR of the TCR CDR3. TCRdb used MiXCR to reprocess the multiplex PCR reads, holding one entry per CDR3 protein. Altogether hundreds of thousands of distinct CDR3 sequences are present, about 38% being singletons, with the ten largest covering approximately 10%. This rearrangement joins TRBV9 to TRBJ2-5, with 7 bases fitting TRBD1. Sequencing was carried out using blood. The receptor's source is a man aged 18-30 years with Graves' hyperthyroidism. The CDR3: CASSLTGKGYGETQYF. In DNA form, the CDR3 reads TGTGCCAGCAGTTTGACAGGGAAAGGCTACGGAGAGACCCAGTACTTC.